A single sample gave rise to the 17 T cell receptor beta chains below, sequenced in a study of cytomegalovirus exposure and HLA in healthy donors (TCRdb year 2017). Library prep was done by the immunoSEQ multiplex PCR assay. Held by TCRdb, this immuneACCESS table contains in-frame sequences only and omits some clones. Under half of the omission traces to an unresolved V gene where checked; the cause of the rest is unknown. The sample records 150,000 to 180,000 clones, approximately 86% of which are singletons. The leading ten clones occupy around 20% of the sample. What was sequenced was PBMCs. The receptor set was obtained from a man between 18 and 35 years old in good health and CMV-seropositive.

The count of this clone is one. The J gene is TRBJ1-4, the V gene TRBV14, with D perhaps matching TRBD1 (5 bases). The CDR3 contains 16 residues. Trimming cost V 4 bases and J 0 bases, with 12 bases left between them. Germline assignment: CDR1 SGHDN and CDR2 FVKESK. The CDR3 bases are TGTGCCAGCAGCCCAGACATAGGGGCAACTAATGAAAAACTGTTTTTT. Translating gives CASSPDIGATNEKLFF.

The CDR3, as DNA: TGTGCCAGCAGACGAGCGGAGACCCAAGAGACCCAGTACTTC. Protein: CASRRAETQETQYF. The chain uses TRBV7-9 and TRBJ2-5, with D tentatively TRBD2 (5 bases). The V end lost 6 bases, the J end lost 1 base, and 12 bases lay between the germline ends. Germline assignment: CDR1 SEHNR and CDR2 FQNEAQ (reference sequence). The CDR3 sequence is 14 residues long.

The rearrangement joins TRBV5-4 to TRBJ2-2; tentatively, D is TRBD2 (5 bases). The CDR3 has 16 residues. Germline-derived CDR1 and CDR2 are SGHNT and YYREEE (reference sequence). Trimming pared 1 base from V and 3 bases from J, leaving 13 bases between. The CDR3 region is CASSLRLTGDTGELFF. The CDR3 DNA reads TGTGCCAGCAGCTTGAGACTCACCGGGGACACCGGGGAGCTGTTTTTT.

This clone was seen at least ten times. The genes are TRBV5-4 and TRBJ2-1; the match to TRBD2 covers 11 bases. The germline gives CDR1 SGHNT, CDR2 YYREEE (reference sequence). J was trimmed by 2 bases and V by 2 bases; bases with no gene match: 6. CDR3 length equals 17 residues. The CDR3 region has the DNA TGTGCCAGCAGCTTTTCGCCGGGACTAGCGGCCTACAATGAGCAGTTCTTC. It yields the protein CASSFSPGLAAYNEQFF. Complete variable domain (other parts from reference TRBV5-4 and TRBJ2-1): ETGVTQSPTHLIKTRGQQVTLRCSSQSGHNTVSWYQQALGQGPQFIFQYYREEENGRGNFPPRFSGLQFPNYSSELNVNALELDDSALYLCASSFSPGLAAYNEQFFGPGTRLTVL.

This clone was found a few times. The J gene is TRBJ2-7, the V gene TRBV27; TRBD1 aligns across 7 bases. The CDR3 length is 14 residues. Trimming cost V 6 bases and J 7 bases; bases outside gene matches: 12. Germline V CDR1 and CDR2: MNHEY, SMNVEV (reference sequence). Here the CDR3 DNA reads TGTGCCAGCAGGTACCGGGACAGTACTTCGGAGCAGTACTTC. As protein: CASRYRDSTSEQYF.

The CDR3 nucleotides read TGCGCCAGCAGCTTGGGGTCACAGTACGAGCAGTACTTC. Protein: CASSLGSQYEQYF. The genes are TRBV5-1 and TRBJ2-7; D gene unclear. V was shortened by 0 bases and J by 4 bases, with 8 bases between the two germline ends. Germline lookup yields CDR1 SGHRS and CDR2 YFSETQ. This CDR3 has 13 residues. The full variable domain, with the rest looked up from reference TRBV5-1 and TRBJ2-7, is KAGVTQTPRYLIKTRGQQVTLSCSPISGHRSVSWYQQTPGQGLQFLFEYFSETQRNKGNFPGRFSGRQFSNSRSEMNVSTLELGDSALYLCASSLGSQYEQYFGPGTRLTVT.

This sequence joins TRBV2 and TRBJ1-3; the D is unclear. Germline values: CDR1 SNHLY, CDR2 FYNNEI. CDR3 length equals 17 residues. Deletions cut 9 bases from V and 6 bases from J, with 27 bases between. This CDR3 reads CARESLQAGPIENTIYF. For the CDR3, the DNA is TGTGCCAGAGAATCCCTCCAGGCAGGCCCGATAGAAAACACCATATATTTT.

The rearrangement uses TRBV5-1 and TRBJ2-5, with 11 bases that match TRBD2. Germline loops: CDR1 SGHRS, CDR2 YFSETQ. J was trimmed by 1 base and V by 2 bases; bases with no gene match: 4. The CDR3 runs 16 residues. CDR3 residues: CASSFGLAGLQETQYF. The CDR3 nucleotides read TGCGCCAGCAGCTTCGGACTAGCGGGCCTCCAAGAGACCCAGTACTTC.

This chain uses TRBV5-4 with TRBJ2-2; 9 bases are shared with TRBD2. Germline CDR1 reads SGHNT; CDR2 reads YYREEE (reference sequence). Germline trimming cut 5 bases from V and 2 bases from J; bases unmatched to any gene: 7. This CDR3 is built from 16 residues. The CDR3 protein is CASRPGLAPNTGELFF. DNA for the CDR3: TGTGCCAGCAGACCAGGACTAGCGCCTAACACCGGGGAGCTGTTTTTT.

The genes are TRBV6-5 and TRBJ2-3; TRBD2 aligns across 11 bases. The CDR3 has 16 residues. Germline CDR1 MNHEY, CDR2 SVGAGI. V was pared by 1 base and J by 5 bases, with 5 bases of the junction left unmatched. CDR3 nucleotides: TGTGCCAGCAGTTACTTTTCCGGGACTAGCGGAGATACGCAGTATTTT. Translated, it gives CASSYFSGTSGDTQYF.

The chain carries TRBV5-5 and TRBJ2-2, with D unresolved. Trimming stripped 4 bases from V and 3 bases from J, with 10 bases between. CDR1 is SGHKS, CDR2 YYEKEE, per germline (reference sequence). This CDR3 spans 14 amino acids. CDR3 DNA sequence: TGTGCCAGCAGCACCTACCGGGACACCGGGGAGCTGTTTTTT. It codes for CASSTYRDTGELFF.

The chain employs TRBV21-1 and TRBJ2-2; the DNA was not compared with TRBD1, the D call given in the table. TRBV21-1 represents a pseudogene. The CDR3 contains 19 residues. CDR3 residues: CASSKVRTLDREVSGELFF. CDR3 sequence (DNA): TGTGCCAGCAGCAAAGTCCGGACGCTTGACAGGGAGGTTTCCGGGGAGCTGTTTTTT.

The rearrangement links TRBV7-2 to TRBJ2-7; 7 bases line up with TRBD2. Trimming removed 5 bases from V and 5 bases from J; junction bases left unmatched: 9. The CDR3 runs to 14 residues. Germline V gene lookup returns CDR1 SGHTA and CDR2 FQGNSA. The CDR3 here is CASSTRTSFHEQYF. CDR3 sequence (DNA): TGTGCCAGCAGCACACGGACTAGTTTTCACGAGCAGTACTTC.

The genes are TRBV4-1 and TRBJ2-1, with TRBD2 matching over 12 bases. CDR1 and CDR2 (germline): MGHRA, YSYEKL. The junction had 9 bases not matched to a gene; V was cut back by 3 bases and J by 6 bases. This CDR3 is 17 amino acids long. As DNA, the CDR3 is TGCGCCAGCAGCCAGGACATCGGGACTAGCGGGTTCAATGAGCAGTTCTTC. Translated, it gives CASSQDIGTSGFNEQFF.

This chain joins TRBV12-5 and TRBJ2-7; D unclear. The ends were cut back, 0 bases at V and 7 bases at J, with 7 bases in the middle. This CDR3 has 12 residues. The germline V gene has CDR1 LGHNT and CDR2 FRNRAP. As DNA, the CDR3 is TGTGCTAGTGGTTTGGTACCCGGTGAGCAGTACTTC. Translating it yields CASGLVPGEQYF.

This clone appeared a few times. This chain joins TRBV6-5 and TRBJ2-2; maybe TRBD1 (6 bases). The CDR3 is 15 amino acids. The germline CDR1 and CDR2 sequences are MNHEY and SVGAGI. V lost 2 bases and J 1 base, leaving 8 bases between the germline ends. The CDR3 region is CASSYAGENTGELFF. The CDR3 DNA reads TGTGCCAGCAGTTACGCAGGGGAGAACACCGGGGAGCTGTTTTTT.

The chain joins TRBV7-8 to TRBJ1-3, with a tentative D call TRBD1 (6 bases). This CDR3 is 14 amino acids long. V was clipped by 6 bases and J by 6 bases, with 15 bases between them. Germline V CDR1 and CDR2: SGHVS, FQNEAQ. CDR3 sequence: CASRPDRKKNTIYF. The CDR3 coding sequence is TGTGCCAGCAGACCCGACAGGAAAAAAAACACCATATATTTT.